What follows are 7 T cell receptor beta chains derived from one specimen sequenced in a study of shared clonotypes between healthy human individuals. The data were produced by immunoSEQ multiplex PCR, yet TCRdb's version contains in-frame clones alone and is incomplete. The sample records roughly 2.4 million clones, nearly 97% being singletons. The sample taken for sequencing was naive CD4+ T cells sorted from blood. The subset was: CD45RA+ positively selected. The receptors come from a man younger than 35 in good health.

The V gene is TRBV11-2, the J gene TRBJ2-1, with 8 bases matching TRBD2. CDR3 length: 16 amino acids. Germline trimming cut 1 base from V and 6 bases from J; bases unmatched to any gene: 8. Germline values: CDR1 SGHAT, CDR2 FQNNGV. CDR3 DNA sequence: TGTGCCAGCAGCTTAGCCGGGTTAGCGGGAATCAATGAGCAGTTCTTC. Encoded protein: CASSLAGLAGINEQFF.

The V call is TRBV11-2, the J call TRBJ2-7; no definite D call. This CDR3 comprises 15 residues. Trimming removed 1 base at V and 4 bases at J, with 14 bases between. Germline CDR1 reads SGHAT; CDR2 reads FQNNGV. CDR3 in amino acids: CASSLAGSLIYEQYF. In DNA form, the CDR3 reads TGTGCCAGCAGCTTAGCCGGGTCCTTAATTTACGAGCAGTACTTC.

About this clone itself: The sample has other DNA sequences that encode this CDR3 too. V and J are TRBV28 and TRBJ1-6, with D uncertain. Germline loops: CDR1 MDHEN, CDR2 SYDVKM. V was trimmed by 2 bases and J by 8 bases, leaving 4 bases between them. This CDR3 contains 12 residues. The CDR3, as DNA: TGTGCCAGCAGTTTAAGGGATTCACCCCTCCACTTT. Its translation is CASSLRDSPLHF.

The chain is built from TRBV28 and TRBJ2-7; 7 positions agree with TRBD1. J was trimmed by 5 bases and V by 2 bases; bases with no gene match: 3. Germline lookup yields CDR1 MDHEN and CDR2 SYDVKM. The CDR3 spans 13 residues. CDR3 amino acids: CASSLDRDNEQYF. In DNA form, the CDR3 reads TGTGCCAGCAGTTTAGACAGGGATAACGAGCAGTACTTC.

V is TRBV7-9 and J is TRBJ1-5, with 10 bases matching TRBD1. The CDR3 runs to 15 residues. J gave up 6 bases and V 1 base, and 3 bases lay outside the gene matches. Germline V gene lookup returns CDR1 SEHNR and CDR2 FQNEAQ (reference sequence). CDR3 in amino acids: CASSLGGTGVQPQHF. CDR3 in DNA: TGTGCCAGCAGCTTAGGAGGGACAGGGGTTCAGCCCCAGCATTTT.

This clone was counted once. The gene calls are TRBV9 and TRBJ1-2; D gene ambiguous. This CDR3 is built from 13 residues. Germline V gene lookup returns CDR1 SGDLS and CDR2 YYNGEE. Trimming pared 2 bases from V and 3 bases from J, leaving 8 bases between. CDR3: CASSVGSDYGYTF. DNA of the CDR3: TGTGCCAGCAGCGTTGGCAGCGACTATGGCTACACCTTC.

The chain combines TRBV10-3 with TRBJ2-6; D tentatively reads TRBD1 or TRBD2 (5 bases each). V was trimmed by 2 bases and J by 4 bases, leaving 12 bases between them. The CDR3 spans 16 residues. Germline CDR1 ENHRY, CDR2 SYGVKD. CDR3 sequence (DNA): TGTGCCATCAGTGAGCAGGGAGCGCGGGGGGCCAACGTCCTGACTTTC. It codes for CAISEQGARGANVLTF.